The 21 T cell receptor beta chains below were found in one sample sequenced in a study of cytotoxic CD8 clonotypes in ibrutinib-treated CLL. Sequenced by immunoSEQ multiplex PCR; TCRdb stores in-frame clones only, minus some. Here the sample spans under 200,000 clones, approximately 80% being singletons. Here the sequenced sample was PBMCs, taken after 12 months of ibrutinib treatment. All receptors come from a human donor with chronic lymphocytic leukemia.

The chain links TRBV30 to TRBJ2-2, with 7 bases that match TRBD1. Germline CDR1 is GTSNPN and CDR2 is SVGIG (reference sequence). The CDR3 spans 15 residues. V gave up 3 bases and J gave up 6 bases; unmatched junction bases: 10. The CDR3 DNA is TGTGCCTGGAGGAGACGGACAGGTCGAGCCGGGGAGCTGTTTTTT. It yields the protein CAWRRRTGRAGELFF.

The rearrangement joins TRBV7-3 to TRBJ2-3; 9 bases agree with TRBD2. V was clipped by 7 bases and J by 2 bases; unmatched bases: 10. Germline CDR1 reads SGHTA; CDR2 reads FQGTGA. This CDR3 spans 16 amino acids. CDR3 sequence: CASTVGAGGLTDTQYF. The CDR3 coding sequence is TGTGCCAGCACAGTCGGAGCGGGAGGTCTCACAGATACGCAGTATTTT.

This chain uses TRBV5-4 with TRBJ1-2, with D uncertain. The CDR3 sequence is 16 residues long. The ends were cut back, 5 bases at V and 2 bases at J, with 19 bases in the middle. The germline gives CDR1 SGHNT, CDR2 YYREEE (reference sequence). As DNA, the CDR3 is TGTGCCAGCAGTCAAAACGTGGCAGCGCAGAACTATGGCTACACCTTC. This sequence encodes CASSQNVAAQNYGYTF.

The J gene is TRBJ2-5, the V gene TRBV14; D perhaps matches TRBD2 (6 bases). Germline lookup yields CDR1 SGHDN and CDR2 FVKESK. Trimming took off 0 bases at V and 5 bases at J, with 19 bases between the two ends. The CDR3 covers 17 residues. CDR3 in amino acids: CASSQDIGREGWETQYF. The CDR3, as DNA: TGTGCCAGCAGCCAAGATATCGGGAGAGAAGGATGGGAGACCCAGTACTTC.

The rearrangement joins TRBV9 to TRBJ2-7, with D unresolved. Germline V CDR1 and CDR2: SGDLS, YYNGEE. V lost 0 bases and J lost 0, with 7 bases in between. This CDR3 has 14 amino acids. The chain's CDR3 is CASSVDYRSYEQYF. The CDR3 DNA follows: TGTGCCAGCAGCGTAGACTATCGCTCCTACGAGCAGTACTTC.

CDR3 DNA: TGTGCCAGCAGAGGGCTAGTGCAAGATACGCAGTATTTT. Amino acids: CASRGLVQDTQYF. The genes are TRBV6-1 and TRBJ2-3; D is ambiguous. CDR3 length: 13 amino acids. The germline V and J ends were trimmed by 6 bases and 5 bases, with 12 bases remaining between them. CDR1 and CDR2 from the germline V gene are MNHNS and SASEGT.

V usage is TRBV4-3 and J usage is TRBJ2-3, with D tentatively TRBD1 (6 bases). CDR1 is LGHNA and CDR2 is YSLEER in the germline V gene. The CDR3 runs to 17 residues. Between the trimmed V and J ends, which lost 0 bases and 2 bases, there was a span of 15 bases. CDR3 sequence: CASSQEDSGSYTDTQYF. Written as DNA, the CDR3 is TGCGCCAGCAGCCAAGAGGACAGTGGGAGTTACACAGATACGCAGTATTTT.

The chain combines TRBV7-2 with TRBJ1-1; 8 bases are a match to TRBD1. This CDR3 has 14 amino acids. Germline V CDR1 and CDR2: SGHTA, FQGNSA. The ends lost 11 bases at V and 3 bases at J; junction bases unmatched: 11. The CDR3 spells CACTRGRGDTEAFF. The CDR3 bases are TGTGCCTGTACCAGGGGGCGCGGTGACACTGAAGCTTTCTTT.

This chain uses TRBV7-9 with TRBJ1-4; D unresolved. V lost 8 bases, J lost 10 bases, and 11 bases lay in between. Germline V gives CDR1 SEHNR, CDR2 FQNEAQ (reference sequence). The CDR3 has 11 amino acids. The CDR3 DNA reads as TGTGCCAGCCGAAGTGTGGGAAAACTGTTTTTT. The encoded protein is CASRSVGKLFF.

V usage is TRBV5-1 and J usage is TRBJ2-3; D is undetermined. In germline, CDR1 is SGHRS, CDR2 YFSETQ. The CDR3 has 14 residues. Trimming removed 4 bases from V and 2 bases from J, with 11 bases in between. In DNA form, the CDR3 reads TGCGCCAGCAGCCGGCCGGCGTCCACAGATACGCAGTATTTT. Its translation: CASSRPASTDTQYF.

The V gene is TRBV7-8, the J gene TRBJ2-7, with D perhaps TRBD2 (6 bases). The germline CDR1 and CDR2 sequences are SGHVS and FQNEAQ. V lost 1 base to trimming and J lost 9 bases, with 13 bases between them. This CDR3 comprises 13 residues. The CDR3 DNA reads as TGTGCCAGCAGCTTAGGAGCTGGGGAGGTGCAGTACTTC. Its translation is CASSLGAGEVQYF.

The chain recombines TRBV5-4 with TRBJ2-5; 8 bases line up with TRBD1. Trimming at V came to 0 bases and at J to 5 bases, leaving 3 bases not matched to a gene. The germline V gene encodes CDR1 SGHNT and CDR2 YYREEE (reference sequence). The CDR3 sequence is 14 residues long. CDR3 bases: TGTGCCAGCAGCTTGGCGGACAGGGTGGAGACCCAGTACTTC. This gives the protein CASSLADRVETQYF. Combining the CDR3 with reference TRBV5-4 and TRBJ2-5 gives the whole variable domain ETGVTQSPTHLIKTRGQQVTLRCSSQSGHNTVSWYQQALGQGPQFIFQYYREEENGRGNFPPRFSGLQFPNYSSELNVNALELDDSALYLCASSLADRVETQYFGPGTRLLVL.

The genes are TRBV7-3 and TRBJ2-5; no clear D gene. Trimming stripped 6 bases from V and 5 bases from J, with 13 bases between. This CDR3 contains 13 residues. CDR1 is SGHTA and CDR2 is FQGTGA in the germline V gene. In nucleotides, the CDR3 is TGTGCCAGCAGTTTTGCCCCTAAGGAGACCCAGTACTTC. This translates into CASSFAPKETQYF.

CDR3 residues: CASSDDYWGSTDTQYF. CDR3 DNA sequence: TGTGCCAGCAGTGACGATTACTGGGGCAGCACAGATACGCAGTATTTT. The rearrangement links TRBV6-4 to TRBJ2-3, with D possibly being TRBD1 (5 bases). V was cut by 2 bases and J by 0 bases, with 12 bases left in between. CDR3 length equals 16 residues. Germline CDR1 and CDR2: MRHNA and SNTAGT.

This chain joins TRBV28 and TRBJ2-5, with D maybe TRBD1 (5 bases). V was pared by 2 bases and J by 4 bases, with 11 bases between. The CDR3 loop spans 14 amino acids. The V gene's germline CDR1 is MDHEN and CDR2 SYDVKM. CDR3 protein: CASSLPRRVETQYF. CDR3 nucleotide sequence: TGTGCCAGCAGTTTACCCCGCAGGGTAGAGACCCAGTACTTC.

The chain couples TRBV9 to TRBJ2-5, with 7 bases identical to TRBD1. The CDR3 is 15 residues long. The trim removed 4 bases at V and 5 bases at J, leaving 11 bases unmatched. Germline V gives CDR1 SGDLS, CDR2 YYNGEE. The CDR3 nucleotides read TGTGCCAGCAGCCCCATGGGACAGAGTAAGGAGACCCAGTACTTC. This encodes CASSPMGQSKETQYF.

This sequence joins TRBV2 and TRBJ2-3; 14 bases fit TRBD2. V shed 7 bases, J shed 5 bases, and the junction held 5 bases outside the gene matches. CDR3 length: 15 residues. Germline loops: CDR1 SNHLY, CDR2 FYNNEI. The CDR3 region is CASKGLAGVIDTQYF. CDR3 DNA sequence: TGTGCCAGCAAGGGACTAGCGGGGGTAATAGATACGCAGTATTTT.

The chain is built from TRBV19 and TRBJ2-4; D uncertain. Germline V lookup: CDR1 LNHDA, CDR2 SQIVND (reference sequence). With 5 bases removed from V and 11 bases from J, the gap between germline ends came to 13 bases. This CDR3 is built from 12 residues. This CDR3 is CASSDSRKFQYF. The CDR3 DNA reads TGTGCCAGTAGTGACTCCCGAAAGTTTCAGTACTTC.

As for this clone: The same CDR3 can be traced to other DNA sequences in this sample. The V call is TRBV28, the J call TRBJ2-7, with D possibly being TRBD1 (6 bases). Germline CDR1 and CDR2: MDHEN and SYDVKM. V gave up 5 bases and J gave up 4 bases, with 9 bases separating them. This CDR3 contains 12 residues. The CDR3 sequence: CASSLRGYEQYF. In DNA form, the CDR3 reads TGTGCCAGCAGTCTAAGGGGGTACGAGCAGTACTTC.

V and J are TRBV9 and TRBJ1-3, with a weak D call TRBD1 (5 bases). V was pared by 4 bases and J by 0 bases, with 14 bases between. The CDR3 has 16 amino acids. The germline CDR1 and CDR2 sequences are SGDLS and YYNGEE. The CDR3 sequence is CASSPRQMNSGNTIYF. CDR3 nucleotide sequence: TGTGCCAGCAGCCCACGACAGATGAACTCTGGAAACACCATATATTTT.

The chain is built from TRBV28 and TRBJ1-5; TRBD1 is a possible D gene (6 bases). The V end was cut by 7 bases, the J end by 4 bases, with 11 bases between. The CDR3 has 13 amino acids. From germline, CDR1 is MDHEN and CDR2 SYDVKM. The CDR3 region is CASTWTANQPQHF. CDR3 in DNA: TGTGCCAGCACGTGGACAGCAAATCAGCCCCAGCATTTT.